Listed below are T cell receptor beta chains from one sample, sequenced in a study of PD-1 and CTLA-4 blockade in melanoma. Method: immunoSEQ multiplex PCR; TCRdb's copy keeps in-frame clones and lacks some. The sample lists approximately 17,000 clones; about two thirds were seen once. The source was CD8+ T cells from peripheral blood, collected from a patient given anti-PD-1 treatment. These receptors were taken from a human donor with melanoma. CDR3s include the opening cysteine and the closing phenylalanine or tryptophan. D genes are given only for firm matches. Clone size appears in some rows only: once, few, many, or a class for an expanded clone.

D gene: NA
J gene: TRBJ2-1
V gene: TRBV12-3/TRBV12-4
clone size: NA
CDR3 DNA: TGTGCCAGCAGTTTAGCGAGGACCGATGAGCAGTTCTTC
CDR3 protein: CASSLARTDEQFF

D gene: NA
J gene: TRBJ2-1
V gene: TRBV15
clone size: NA
CDR3 DNA: TGTGCCACCAGCAGAGATCAAAACCCGGAGCAGTTCTTC
CDR3 protein: CATSRDQNPEQFF

D gene: TRBD1
J gene: TRBJ1-5
V gene: TRBV4-2
clone size: few
CDR3 DNA: TGTGCCAGCAGCCTTGGAGGGGGCCCGAATCAGCCCCAGCATTTT
CDR3 protein: CASSLGGGPNQPQHF

D gene: TRBD2
J gene: TRBJ2-3
V gene: TRBV18
clone size: NA
CDR3 DNA: TGTGCCAGCTCACCACCGAGCGGGAGGAGCACAGATACGCAGTATTTT
CDR3 protein: CASSPPSGRSTDTQYF

D gene: NA
J gene: TRBJ2-3
V gene: TRBV27
clone size: NA
CDR3 DNA: TGTGCCAGCAGTAGGGGCGGACGCACAGATACGCAGTATTTT
CDR3 protein: CASSRGGRTDTQYF

D gene: TRBD1
J gene: TRBJ1-2
V gene: TRBV5-4
clone size: NA
CDR3 DNA: TGTGCCAGCAGCCCGGGACAGGGAATATATGGCTACACCTTC
CDR3 protein: CASSPGQGIYGYTF

D gene: NA
J gene: TRBJ2-7
V gene: TRBV13
clone size: NA
CDR3 DNA: TGTGCCAGCAGCGCTCCGGGTACGGGGTACGAGCAGTACTTC
CDR3 protein: CASSAPGTGYEQYF

D gene: NA
J gene: TRBJ2-3
V gene: TRBV29-1
clone size: NA
CDR3 DNA: TGCAGCGTTGAATGGGGAGATACGCAGTATTTT
CDR3 protein: CSVEWGDTQYF

D gene: TRBD1
J gene: TRBJ1-2
V gene: TRBV6-5
clone size: NA
CDR3 DNA: TGTGCCAGCGAAAGGGACAGCTATGGCTACACCTTC
CDR3 protein: CASERDSYGYTF

D gene: NA
J gene: TRBJ1-4
V gene: TRBV19
clone size: once
CDR3 DNA: TGTGCCAGTAGTATAGGAAAGAACACTAATGAAAAACTGTTTTTT
CDR3 protein: CASSIGKNTNEKLFF

D gene: TRBD1
J gene: TRBJ1-2
V gene: TRBV15
clone size: NA
CDR3 DNA: TGTGCCACCAGCGGCGGGGCGGTTACAGGGGTACAGGATGGCTACACCTTC
CDR3 protein: CATSGGAVTGVQDGYTF

D gene: TRBD2
J gene: TRBJ2-7
V gene: TRBV27
clone size: NA
CDR3 DNA: TGTGCCAGCAGTCTCTTCCGGGGGGGGGCTCTCTCCGAGCAGTACTTC
CDR3 protein: CASSLFRGGALSEQYF

D gene: NA
J gene: TRBJ1-5
V gene: TRBV4-1
clone size: NA
CDR3 DNA: TGCGCCAGCAGCCAAGATAGCAATCAGCCCCAGCATTTT
CDR3 protein: CASSQDSNQPQHF

D gene: NA
J gene: TRBJ1-1
V gene: TRBV4-1
clone size: NA
CDR3 DNA: TGCGCCAGCAGCCAAGATACAGGGAGGGGGACTGAAGCTTTCTTT
CDR3 protein: CASSQDTGRGTEAFF

D gene: NA
J gene: TRBJ2-2
V gene: TRBV6-5
clone size: NA
CDR3 DNA: TGTGCCAGCAGTTACGGCAGGGGTAACACCGGGGAGCTGTTTTTT
CDR3 protein: CASSYGRGNTGELFF

D gene: NA
J gene: TRBJ2-7
V gene: TRBV7-9
clone size: NA
CDR3 DNA: TGTGCCAGCACCCCATCTGAGGCCTACGAGCAGTACTTC
CDR3 protein: CASTPSEAYEQYF

D gene: NA
J gene: TRBJ2-7
V gene: TRBV11-2
clone size: NA
CDR3 DNA: TGTGCCAGCAGTTCCAGGACAGTTCACTACGAGCAGTACTTC
CDR3 protein: CASSSRTVHYEQYF

D gene: NA
J gene: TRBJ2-7
V gene: TRBV27
clone size: few
CDR3 DNA: TGTGCCAGCAGTCTTTATTCCGGGACGGATATATACGAGCAGTACTTC
CDR3 protein: CASSLYSGTDIYEQYF

D gene: TRBD1
J gene: TRBJ1-1
V gene: TRBV7-9
clone size: once
CDR3 DNA: TGTGCCAGCAGCCTCCCGGGACAGGGGTACACTGAAGCTTTCTTT
CDR3 protein: CASSLPGQGYTEAFF

D gene: TRBD1
J gene: TRBJ1-1
V gene: TRBV30
clone size: NA
CDR3 DNA: TGTGCCTGGAGTGTGAGGACAGGGGAGGACACTGAAGCTTTCTTT
CDR3 protein: CAWSVRTGEDTEAFF

D gene: NA
J gene: TRBJ1-1
V gene: TRBV6-5
clone size: once
CDR3 DNA: TGTGCCAGCAGGCAGACGTGGGGGGTGAACACTGAAGCTTTCTTT
CDR3 protein: CASRQTWGVNTEAFF

D gene: NA
J gene: TRBJ1-4
V gene: TRBV18
clone size: NA
CDR3 DNA: TGTGCCAGCTCACAATTTAGGCTCATGGGGCGAGGGGCGGCGGAAAAACTGTTTTTT
CDR3 protein: CASSQFRLMGRGAAEKLFF

D gene: TRBD1
J gene: TRBJ1-3
V gene: TRBV7-6
clone size: NA
CDR3 DNA: TGTGCCAGCAGCTTTGACAGGGGAAGTGGAAACACCATATATTTT
CDR3 protein: CASSFDRGSGNTIYF

D gene: NA
J gene: TRBJ2-5
V gene: TRBV3-1/TRBV3-2
clone size: NA
CDR3 DNA: TGTGCCAGCAGCCCAATAACCGGAGGGTCCCAGGAGACCCAGTACTTC
CDR3 protein: CASSPITGGSQETQYF

D gene: NA
J gene: TRBJ1-1
V gene: TRBV19
clone size: few
CDR3 DNA: TGTGCCAGTAGTAAAGGGATTAACACTGAAGCTTTCTTT
CDR3 protein: CASSKGINTEAFF

D gene: TRBD1
J gene: TRBJ1-2
V gene: TRBV7-8
clone size: few
CDR3 DNA: TGTGCCAGCAGCTTAGTGGCAGGGGGCCACTATGGCTACACCTTC
CDR3 protein: CASSLVAGGHYGYTF

D gene: NA
J gene: TRBJ1-2
V gene: TRBV24-1
clone size: once
CDR3 DNA: TGTGCCACCAGTGATTTGGTAGGTGGTGGCTACACCTTC
CDR3 protein: CATSDLVGGGYTF

D gene: NA
J gene: TRBJ1-2
V gene: TRBV2
clone size: NA
CDR3 DNA: TGTGCCAGCAGTGAAGAGGGGGTAGGTGGCTACACCTTC
CDR3 protein: CASSEEGVGGYTF

D gene: TRBD1
J gene: TRBJ2-6
V gene: TRBV27
clone size: NA
CDR3 DNA: TGTGCCAGCCGTTGGACAGGGACCGAGGGCGCGACGAGGAGGGCCAACGTCCTGACTTTC
CDR3 protein: CASRWTGTEGATRRANVLTF

D gene: NA
J gene: TRBJ2-2
V gene: TRBV30
clone size: once
CDR3 DNA: TGTGCCTGGAGTGCCACACATAACACCGGGGAGCTGTTTTTT
CDR3 protein: CAWSATHNTGELFF

D gene: TRBD1
J gene: TRBJ1-2
V gene: TRBV2
clone size: NA
CDR3 DNA: TGTGCCAGCCCCGGGGGACAGAACTATGGCTACACCTTC
CDR3 protein: CASPGGQNYGYTF

D gene: TRBD2
J gene: TRBJ2-1
V gene: TRBV9
clone size: NA
CDR3 DNA: TGTGCCAGCAGCCCCAGTTGGGAGGGCGGTGCCAATGAGCAGTTCTTC
CDR3 protein: CASSPSWEGGANEQFF

D gene: NA
J gene: TRBJ1-6
V gene: TRBV5-8
clone size: NA
CDR3 DNA: TGTGCCAGCAGCCCCGTGACATGGGCGAATTCACCCCTCCACTTT
CDR3 protein: CASSPVTWANSPLHF

D gene: TRBD2
J gene: TRBJ2-1
V gene: TRBV28
clone size: NA
CDR3 DNA: TGTGCCAGCAGAGGACTAGCGGAAAGCTCCTACAATGAGCAGTTCTTC
CDR3 protein: CASRGLAESSYNEQFF

D gene: TRBD1
J gene: TRBJ2-7
V gene: TRBV6-5
clone size: NA
CDR3 DNA: TGTGCCAGCAGCCCGATACAGGGGGTGAACGAGCAGTACTTC
CDR3 protein: CASSPIQGVNEQYF

D gene: NA
J gene: TRBJ1-1
V gene: TRBV27
clone size: medium-sized
CDR3 DNA: TGTGCCAGCAGAAAGGGGGGCACTGAAGCTTTCTTT
CDR3 protein: CASRKGGTEAFF

D gene: NA
J gene: TRBJ2-7
V gene: TRBV30
clone size: once
CDR3 DNA: TGTGCCTGGGGCAGCAAGAGGGAATCCTCCTACGAGCAGTACTTC
CDR3 protein: CAWGSKRESSYEQYF

D gene: NA
J gene: TRBJ2-7
V gene: TRBV21-1
clone size: NA
CDR3 DNA: TGTGCCAGCAGTTTTAGGATATACTACGAGCAGTACTTC
CDR3 protein: CASSFRIYYEQYF

D gene: NA
J gene: TRBJ2-6
V gene: TRBV7-6
clone size: NA
CDR3 DNA: TGTGCCAGCAGCGAATTTTCTGGGGCCAACGTCCTGACTTTC
CDR3 protein: CASSEFSGANVLTF

D gene: TRBD1
J gene: TRBJ2-3
V gene: TRBV4-1
clone size: few
CDR3 DNA: TGCGCCAGCAGCCAAGGAAGGGGGCGCGAGACAGATACGCAGTATTTT
CDR3 protein: CASSQGRGRETDTQYF

D gene: NA
J gene: TRBJ2-6
V gene: TRBV25-1
clone size: NA
CDR3 DNA: TGTGCCAGCAGTGAACAGGGCTGGGGGGCCAACGTCCTGACTTTC
CDR3 protein: CASSEQGWGANVLTF

D gene: TRBD2
J gene: TRBJ2-7
V gene: TRBV6-5
clone size: NA
CDR3 DNA: TGTGCCAGCAGTTACTCGAAGCGGGGGGACGAGCAGTACTTC
CDR3 protein: CASSYSKRGDEQYF

D gene: NA
J gene: TRBJ1-1
V gene: TRBV12-3/TRBV12-4
clone size: NA
CDR3 DNA: TGTGCCAGCAGTTTAGGTCCGAACACTGAAGCTTTCTTT
CDR3 protein: CASSLGPNTEAFF

D gene: NA
J gene: TRBJ2-7
V gene: TRBV6-5
clone size: once
CDR3 DNA: TGTGCCAGCAGTTACTCGGTAAGCTCCTACGAGCAGTACTTC
CDR3 protein: CASSYSVSSYEQYF

D gene: NA
J gene: TRBJ1-5
V gene: TRBV7-9
clone size: NA
CDR3 DNA: TGTGCCAGCAGCTTGGGGTATTCTAGCAATCAGCCCCAGCATTTT
CDR3 protein: CASSLGYSSNQPQHF

D gene: TRBD1
J gene: TRBJ1-1
V gene: TRBV9
clone size: NA
CDR3 DNA: TGTGCCAGCAGCGTAGATGCCACAGGGGGCGGCACTGAAGCTTTCTTT
CDR3 protein: CASSVDATGGGTEAFF

D gene: NA
J gene: TRBJ1-1
V gene: TRBV2
clone size: few
CDR3 DNA: TGTGCCAGTAGAACCTTTGGGGCGGGAATGGATGAAGCTTTCTTT
CDR3 protein: CASRTFGAGMDEAFF

D gene: NA
J gene: TRBJ1-5
V gene: TRBV5-6
clone size: NA
CDR3 DNA: TGTGCCAGCAGCTTAGGGGAGGGGGGCAATCAGCCCCAGCATTTT
CDR3 protein: CASSLGEGGNQPQHF

D gene: NA
J gene: TRBJ2-1
V gene: TRBV6-2/TRBV6-3
clone size: NA
CDR3 DNA: TGTGCCAGCACCCCTAAAGGGGGGAGCTCCTACAATGAGCAGTTCTTC
CDR3 protein: CASTPKGGSSYNEQFF

D gene: TRBD2
J gene: TRBJ2-4
V gene: TRBV9
clone size: NA
CDR3 DNA: TGTGCCAGCAGCGTCGGACTAGCGGTAAACATTCAGTACTTC
CDR3 protein: CASSVGLAVNIQYF

D gene: NA
J gene: TRBJ1-2
V gene: TRBV27
clone size: NA
CDR3 DNA: TGTGCCACCGCGAGGGGAGAAAACTATGGCTACACCTTC
CDR3 protein: CATARGENYGYTF

D gene: TRBD1
J gene: TRBJ1-4
V gene: TRBV30
clone size: NA
CDR3 DNA: TGTGCCTGGAGTGAGGCAGGGGGCGCGGATGAAAAACTGTTTTTT
CDR3 protein: CAWSEAGGADEKLFF

D gene: NA
J gene: TRBJ1-2
V gene: TRBV29-1
clone size: NA
CDR3 DNA: TGCAGCGTTGGTGACACCTATGGCTACACCTTC
CDR3 protein: CSVGDTYGYTF

D gene: TRBD1
J gene: TRBJ1-1
V gene: TRBV6-6
clone size: few
CDR3 DNA: TGTGCCAGCAGTTCAGGGGGCTACACTGAAGCTTTCTTT
CDR3 protein: CASSSGGYTEAFF

D gene: TRBD1
J gene: TRBJ2-7
V gene: TRBV27
clone size: NA
CDR3 DNA: TGTGCCAGCAGGACAACGGGACAGGGGCTCGGGGTTTACGAGCAGTACTTC
CDR3 protein: CASRTTGQGLGVYEQYF